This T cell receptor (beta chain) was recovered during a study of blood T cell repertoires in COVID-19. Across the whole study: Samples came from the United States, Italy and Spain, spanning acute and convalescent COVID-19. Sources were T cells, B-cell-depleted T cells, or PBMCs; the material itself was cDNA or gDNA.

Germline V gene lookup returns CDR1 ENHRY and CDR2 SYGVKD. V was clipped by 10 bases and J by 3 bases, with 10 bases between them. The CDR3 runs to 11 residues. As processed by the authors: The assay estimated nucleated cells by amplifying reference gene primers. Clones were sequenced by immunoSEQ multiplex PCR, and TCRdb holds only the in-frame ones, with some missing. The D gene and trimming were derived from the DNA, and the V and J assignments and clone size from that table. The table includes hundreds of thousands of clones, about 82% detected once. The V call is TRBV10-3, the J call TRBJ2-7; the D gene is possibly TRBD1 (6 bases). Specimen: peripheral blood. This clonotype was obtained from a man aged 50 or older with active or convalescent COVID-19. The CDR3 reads CATSDSYEQYF. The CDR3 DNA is TGTGCCACTTCGGACAGCTACGAGCAGTACTTC.